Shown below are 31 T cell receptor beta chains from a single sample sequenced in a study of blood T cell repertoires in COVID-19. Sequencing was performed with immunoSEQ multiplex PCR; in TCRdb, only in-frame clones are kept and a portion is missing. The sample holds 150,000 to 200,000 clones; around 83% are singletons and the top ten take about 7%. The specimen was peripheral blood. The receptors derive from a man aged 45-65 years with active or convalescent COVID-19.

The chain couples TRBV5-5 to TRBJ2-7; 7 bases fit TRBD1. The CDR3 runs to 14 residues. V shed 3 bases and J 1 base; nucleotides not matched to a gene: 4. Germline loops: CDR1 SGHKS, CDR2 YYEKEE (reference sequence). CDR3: CASSSGTVSYEQYF. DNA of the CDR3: TGTGCCAGCAGCTCCGGGACAGTATCCTACGAGCAGTACTTC.

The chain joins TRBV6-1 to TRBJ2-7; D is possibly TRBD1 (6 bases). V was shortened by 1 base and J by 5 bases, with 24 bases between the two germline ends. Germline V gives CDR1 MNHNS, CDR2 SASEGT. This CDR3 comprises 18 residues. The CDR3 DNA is TGTGCCAGCAGTGAAGGTAGACCCGGACAGTTCTTAGGCGACGAGCAGTACTTC. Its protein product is CASSEGRPGQFLGDEQYF.

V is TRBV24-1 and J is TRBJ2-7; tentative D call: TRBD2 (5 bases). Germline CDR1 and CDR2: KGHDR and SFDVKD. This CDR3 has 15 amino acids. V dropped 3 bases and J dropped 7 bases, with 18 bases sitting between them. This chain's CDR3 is CATSDPRWGVGEQYF. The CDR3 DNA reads TGTGCCACCAGTGATCCCCGCTGGGGAGTGGGTGAGCAGTACTTC.

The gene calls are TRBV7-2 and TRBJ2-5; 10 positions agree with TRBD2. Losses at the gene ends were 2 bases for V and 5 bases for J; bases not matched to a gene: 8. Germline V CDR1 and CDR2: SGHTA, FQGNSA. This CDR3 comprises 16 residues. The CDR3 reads CASSLKAGGFRETQYF. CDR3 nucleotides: TGTGCCAGCAGCTTAAAAGCGGGGGGGTTCAGGGAGACCCAGTACTTC.

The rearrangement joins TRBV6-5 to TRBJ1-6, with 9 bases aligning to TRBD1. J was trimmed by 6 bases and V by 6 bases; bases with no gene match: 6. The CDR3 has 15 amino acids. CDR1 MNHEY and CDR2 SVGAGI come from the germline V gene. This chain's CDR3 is CASRGTGISNSPLHF. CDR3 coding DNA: TGTGCCAGCAGAGGGACAGGGATCTCTAATTCACCCCTCCACTTT.

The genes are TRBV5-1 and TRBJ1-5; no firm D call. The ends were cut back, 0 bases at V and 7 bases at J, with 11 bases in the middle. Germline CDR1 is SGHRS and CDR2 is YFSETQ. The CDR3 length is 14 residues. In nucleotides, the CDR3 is TGCGCCAGCAGCTTGGCAGGTCAAGGACAGCCCCAGCATTTT. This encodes CASSLAGQGQPQHF.

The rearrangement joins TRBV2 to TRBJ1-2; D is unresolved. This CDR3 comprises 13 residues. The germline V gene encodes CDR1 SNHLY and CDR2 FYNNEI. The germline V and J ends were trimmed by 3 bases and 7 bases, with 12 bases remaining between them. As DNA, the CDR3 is TGTGCCAGCAGTGAGCGGTTACTCAGTGGCTACACCTTC. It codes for CASSERLLSGYTF.

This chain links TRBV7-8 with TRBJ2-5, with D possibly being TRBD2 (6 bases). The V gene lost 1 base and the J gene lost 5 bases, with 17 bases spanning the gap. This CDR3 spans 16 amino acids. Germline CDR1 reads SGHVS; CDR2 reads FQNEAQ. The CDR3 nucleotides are TGTGCCAGCAGCTTAGGAAGGAGGAGGGACGGGGAGACCCAGTACTTC. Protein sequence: CASSLGRRRDGETQYF.

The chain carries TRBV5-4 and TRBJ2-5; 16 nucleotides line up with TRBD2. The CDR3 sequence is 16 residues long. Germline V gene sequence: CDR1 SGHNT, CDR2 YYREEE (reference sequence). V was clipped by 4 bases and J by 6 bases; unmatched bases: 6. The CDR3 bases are TGTGCCAGCAGCGCGGGACTAGCGGGGGGGCCACAGACCCAGTACTTC. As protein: CASSAGLAGGPQTQYF.

As DNA, the CDR3 is TGTGCCAGCAGCGGGGGCCCGGGGACCTACGAGCAGTACTTC. Encoded protein: CASSGGPGTYEQYF. V is TRBV5-4 and J is TRBJ2-7; the D gene is possibly TRBD1 (6 bases). Germline CDR1 is SGHNT and CDR2 is YYREEE (reference sequence). Trimming cost V 4 bases and J 2 bases, with 13 bases left between them. The CDR3 is 14 residues long.

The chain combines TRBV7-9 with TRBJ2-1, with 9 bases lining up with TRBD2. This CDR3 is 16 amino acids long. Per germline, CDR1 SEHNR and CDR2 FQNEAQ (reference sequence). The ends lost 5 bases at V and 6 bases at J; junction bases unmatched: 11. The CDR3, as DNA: TGTGCCAGCAGCACTACAGGGGTAGCGGGAGTCAATGAGCAGTTCTTC. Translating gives CASSTTGVAGVNEQFF.

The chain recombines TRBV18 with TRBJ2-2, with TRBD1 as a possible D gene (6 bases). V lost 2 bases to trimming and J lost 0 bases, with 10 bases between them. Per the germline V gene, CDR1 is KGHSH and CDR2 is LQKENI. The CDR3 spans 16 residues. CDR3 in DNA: TGTGCCAGCTCACCATACAGGGAACCGAACACCGGGGAGCTGTTTTTT. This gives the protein CASSPYREPNTGELFF. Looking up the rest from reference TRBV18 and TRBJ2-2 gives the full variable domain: NAGVMQNPRHLVRRRGQEARLRCSPMKGHSHVYWYRQLPEEGLKFMVYLQKENIIDESGMPKERFSAEFPKEGPSILRIQQVVRGDSAAYFCASSPYREPNTGELFFGEGSRLTVL.

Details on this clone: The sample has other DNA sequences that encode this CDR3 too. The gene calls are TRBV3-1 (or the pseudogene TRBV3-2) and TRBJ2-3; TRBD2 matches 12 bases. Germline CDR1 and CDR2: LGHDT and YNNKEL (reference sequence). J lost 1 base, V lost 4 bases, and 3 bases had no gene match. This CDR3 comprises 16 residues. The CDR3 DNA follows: TGTGCCAGCAGCCGACGGACTAGCGGGGGCACAGATACGCAGTATTTT. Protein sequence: CASSRRTSGGTDTQYF.

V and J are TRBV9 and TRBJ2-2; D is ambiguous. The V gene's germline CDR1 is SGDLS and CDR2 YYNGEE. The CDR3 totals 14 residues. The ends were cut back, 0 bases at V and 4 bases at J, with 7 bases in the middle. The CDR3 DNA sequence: TGTGCCAGCAGCGTAGGCTCGGGCACCGGGGAGCTGTTTTTT. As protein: CASSVGSGTGELFF.

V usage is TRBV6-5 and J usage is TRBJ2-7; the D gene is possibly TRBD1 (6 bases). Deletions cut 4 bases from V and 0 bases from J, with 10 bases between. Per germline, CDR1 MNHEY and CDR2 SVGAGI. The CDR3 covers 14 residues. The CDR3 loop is CASSFIQGSYEQYF. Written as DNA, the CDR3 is TGTGCCAGCAGTTTTATACAGGGCTCCTACGAGCAGTACTTC.

This CDR3 reads CASSPKRELRVDTQYF. In DNA, the CDR3 is TGTGCCAGCAGCCCTAAGCGGGAGCTTCGGGTAGATACGCAGTATTTT. The chain couples TRBV3-1 (or the pseudogene TRBV3-2) to TRBJ2-3, with 8 nucleotides matching TRBD2. Per germline, CDR1 LGHDT and CDR2 YNNKEL (reference sequence). The CDR3 covers 16 residues. V dropped 4 bases and J dropped 5; count of bases not matched to a gene: 11.

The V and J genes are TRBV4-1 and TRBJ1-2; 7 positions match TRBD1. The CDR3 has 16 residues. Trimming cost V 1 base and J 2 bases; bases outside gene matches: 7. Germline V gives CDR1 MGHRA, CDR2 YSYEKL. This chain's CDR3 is CASSQAPGQPNYGYTF. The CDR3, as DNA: TGCGCCAGCAGCCAAGCCCCGGGACAGCCGAACTATGGCTACACCTTC.

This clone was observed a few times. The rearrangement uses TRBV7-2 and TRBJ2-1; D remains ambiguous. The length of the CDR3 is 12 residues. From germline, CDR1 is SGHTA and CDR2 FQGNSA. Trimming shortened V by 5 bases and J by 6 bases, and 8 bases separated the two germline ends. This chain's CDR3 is CASSPSGNEQFF. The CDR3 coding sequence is TGTGCCAGCAGCCCCTCGGGCAATGAGCAGTTCTTC.

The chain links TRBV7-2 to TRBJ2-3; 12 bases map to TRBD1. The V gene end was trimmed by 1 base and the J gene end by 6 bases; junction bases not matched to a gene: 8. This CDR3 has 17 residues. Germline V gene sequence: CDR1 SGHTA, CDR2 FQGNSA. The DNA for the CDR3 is TGTGCCAGCAGCTTAGTTGGGACAGGGGGCATTGCGGATACGCAGTATTTT. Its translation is CASSLVGTGGIADTQYF.

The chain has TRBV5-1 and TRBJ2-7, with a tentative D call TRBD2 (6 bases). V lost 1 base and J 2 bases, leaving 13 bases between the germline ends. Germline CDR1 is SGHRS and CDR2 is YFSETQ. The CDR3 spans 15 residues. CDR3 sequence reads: CASSLLVGGTYEQYF. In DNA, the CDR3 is TGCGCCAGCAGCTTGTTGGTGGGGGGAACCTACGAGCAGTACTTC. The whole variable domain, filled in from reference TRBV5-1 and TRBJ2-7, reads KAGVTQTPRYLIKTRGQQVTLSCSPISGHRSVSWYQQTPGQGLQFLFEYFSETQRNKGNFPGRFSGRQFSNSRSEMNVSTLELGDSALYLCASSLLVGGTYEQYFGPGTRLTVT.

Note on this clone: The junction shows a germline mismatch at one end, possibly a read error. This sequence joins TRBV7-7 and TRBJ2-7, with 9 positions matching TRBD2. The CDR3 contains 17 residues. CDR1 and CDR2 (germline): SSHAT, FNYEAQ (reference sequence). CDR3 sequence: CASSLNFVAGGPGEQYF. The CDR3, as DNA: TGTGCTAGCAGCTTAAATTTTGTCGCGGGAGGGCCCGGCGAGCAGTACTTC.

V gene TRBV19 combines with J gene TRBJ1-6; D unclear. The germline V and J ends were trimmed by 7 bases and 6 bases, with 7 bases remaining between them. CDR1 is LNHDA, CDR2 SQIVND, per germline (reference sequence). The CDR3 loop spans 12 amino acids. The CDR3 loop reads CASNIFNSPLHF. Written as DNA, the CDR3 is TGTGCCAGTAACATTTTTAATTCACCCCTCCACTTT.

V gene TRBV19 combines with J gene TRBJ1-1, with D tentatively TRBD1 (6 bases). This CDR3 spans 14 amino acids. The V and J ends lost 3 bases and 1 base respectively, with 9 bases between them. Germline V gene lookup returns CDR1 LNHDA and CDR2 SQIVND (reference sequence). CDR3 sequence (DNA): TGTGCCAGTAGTATTTACAGGGAGAACACTGAAGCTTTCTTT. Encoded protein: CASSIYRENTEAFF.

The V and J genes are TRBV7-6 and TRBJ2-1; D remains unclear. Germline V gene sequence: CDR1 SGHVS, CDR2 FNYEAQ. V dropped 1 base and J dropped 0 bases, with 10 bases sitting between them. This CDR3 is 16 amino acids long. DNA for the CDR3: TGTGCCAGCAGCTTAGGGTTTAGTAGCTCCTACAATGAGCAGTTCTTC. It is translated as CASSLGFSSSYNEQFF.

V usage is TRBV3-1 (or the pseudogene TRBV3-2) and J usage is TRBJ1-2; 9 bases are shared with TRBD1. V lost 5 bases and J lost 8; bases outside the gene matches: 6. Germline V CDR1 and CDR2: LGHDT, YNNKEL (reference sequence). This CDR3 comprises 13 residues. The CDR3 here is CASSLGQGKGYTF. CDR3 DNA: TGTGCCAGCAGCTTGGGACAGGGTAAAGGCTACACCTTC.

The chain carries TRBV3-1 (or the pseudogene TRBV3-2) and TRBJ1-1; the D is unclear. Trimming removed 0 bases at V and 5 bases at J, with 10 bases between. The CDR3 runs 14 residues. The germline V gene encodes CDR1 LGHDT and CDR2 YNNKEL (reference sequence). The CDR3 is CASSQDLEGTEAFF. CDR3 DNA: TGTGCCAGCAGCCAAGATCTGGAGGGAACTGAAGCTTTCTTT.

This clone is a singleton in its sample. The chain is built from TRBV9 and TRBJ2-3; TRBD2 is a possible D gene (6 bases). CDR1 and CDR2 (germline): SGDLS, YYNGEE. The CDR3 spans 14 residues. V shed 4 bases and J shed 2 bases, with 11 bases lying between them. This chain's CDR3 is CASSSPGDTDTQYF. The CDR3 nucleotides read TGTGCCAGCAGCTCCCCGGGGGACACAGATACGCAGTATTTT.

Written as DNA, the CDR3 is TGTGCCAGCAGCTTTGCAGGGCAGAATGGCTACACCTTC. It is translated as CASSFAGQNGYTF. This chain uses TRBV7-9 with TRBJ1-2; D may be TRBD1 (5 bases). Germline CDR1 and CDR2: SEHNR and FQNEAQ (reference sequence). This CDR3 has 13 amino acids. Trimming pared 3 bases from V and 6 bases from J, leaving 11 bases between.

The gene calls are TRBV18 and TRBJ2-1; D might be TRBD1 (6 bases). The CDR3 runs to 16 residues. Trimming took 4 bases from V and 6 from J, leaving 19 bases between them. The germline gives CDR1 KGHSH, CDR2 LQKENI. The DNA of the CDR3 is TGTGCCAGCTCACTTAAAGGGGGAGCGCAGGCCAATGAGCAGTTCTTC. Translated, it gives CASSLKGGAQANEQFF. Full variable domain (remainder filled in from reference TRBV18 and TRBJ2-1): NAGVMQNPRHLVRRRGQEARLRCSPMKGHSHVYWYRQLPEEGLKFMVYLQKENIIDESGMPKERFSAEFPKEGPSILRIQQVVRGDSAAYFCASSLKGGAQANEQFFGPGTRLTVL.

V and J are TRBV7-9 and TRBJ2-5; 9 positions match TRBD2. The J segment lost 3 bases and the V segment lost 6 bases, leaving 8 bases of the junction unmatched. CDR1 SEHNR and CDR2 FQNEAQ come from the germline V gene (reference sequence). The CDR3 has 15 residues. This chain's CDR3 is CASRIAGEAEETQYF. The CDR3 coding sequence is TGTGCCAGCAGAATAGCGGGAGAAGCAGAAGAGACCCAGTACTTC.

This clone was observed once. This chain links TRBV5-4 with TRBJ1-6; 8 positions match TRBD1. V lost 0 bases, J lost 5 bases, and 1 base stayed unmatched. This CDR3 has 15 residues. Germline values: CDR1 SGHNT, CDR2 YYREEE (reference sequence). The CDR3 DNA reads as TGTGCCAGCAGCTTGGGACAGGGGAATAATTCACCCCTCCACTTT. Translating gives CASSLGQGNNSPLHF.